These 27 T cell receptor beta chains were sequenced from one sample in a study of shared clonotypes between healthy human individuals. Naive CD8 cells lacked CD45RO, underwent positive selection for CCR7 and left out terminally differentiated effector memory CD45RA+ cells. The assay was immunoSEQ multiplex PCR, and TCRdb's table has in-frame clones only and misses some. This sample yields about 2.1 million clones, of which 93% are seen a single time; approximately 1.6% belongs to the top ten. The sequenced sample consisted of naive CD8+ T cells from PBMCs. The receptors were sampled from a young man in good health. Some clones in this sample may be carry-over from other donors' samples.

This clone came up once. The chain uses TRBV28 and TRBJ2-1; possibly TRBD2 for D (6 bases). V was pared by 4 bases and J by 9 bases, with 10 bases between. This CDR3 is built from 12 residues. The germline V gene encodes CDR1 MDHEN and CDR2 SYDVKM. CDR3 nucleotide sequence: TGTGCCAGCAGTTCGGACTACCCTGAGCAGTTCTTC. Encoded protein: CASSSDYPEQFF.

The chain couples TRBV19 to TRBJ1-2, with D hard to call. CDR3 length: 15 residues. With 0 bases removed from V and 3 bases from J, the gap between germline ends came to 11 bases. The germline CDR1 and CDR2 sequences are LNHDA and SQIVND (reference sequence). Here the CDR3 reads CASSIDMETDYGYTF. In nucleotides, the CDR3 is TGTGCCAGTAGTATAGATATGGAGACGGACTATGGCTACACCTTC.

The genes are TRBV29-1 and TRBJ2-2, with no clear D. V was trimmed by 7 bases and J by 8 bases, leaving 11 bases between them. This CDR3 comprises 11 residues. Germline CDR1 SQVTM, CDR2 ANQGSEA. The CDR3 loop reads CSGRLGGELFF. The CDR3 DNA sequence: TGCAGCGGCCGGCTAGGTGGGGAGCTGTTTTTT.

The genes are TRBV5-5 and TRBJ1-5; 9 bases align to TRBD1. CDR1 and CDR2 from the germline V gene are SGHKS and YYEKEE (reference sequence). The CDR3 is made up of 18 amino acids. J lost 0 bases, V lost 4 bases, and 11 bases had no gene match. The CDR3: CASSPANRGLRSNQPQHF. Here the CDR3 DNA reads TGTGCCAGCAGCCCCGCGAACAGGGGGCTACGTAGCAATCAGCCCCAGCATTTT.

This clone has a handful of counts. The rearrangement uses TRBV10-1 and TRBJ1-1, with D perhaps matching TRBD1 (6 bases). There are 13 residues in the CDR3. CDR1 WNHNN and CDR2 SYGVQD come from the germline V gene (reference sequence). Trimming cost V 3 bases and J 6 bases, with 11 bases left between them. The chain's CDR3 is CASSEDRRAEAFF. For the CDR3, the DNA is TGCGCCAGCAGTGAAGACAGGAGGGCTGAAGCTTTCTTT.

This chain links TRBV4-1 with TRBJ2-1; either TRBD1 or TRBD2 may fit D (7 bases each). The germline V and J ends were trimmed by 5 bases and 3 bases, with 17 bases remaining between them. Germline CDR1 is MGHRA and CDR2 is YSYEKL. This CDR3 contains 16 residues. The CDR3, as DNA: TGCGCCAGCAGCGATAGGGGGCTAGCGGACTACAATGAGCAGTTCTTC. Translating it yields CASSDRGLADYNEQFF.

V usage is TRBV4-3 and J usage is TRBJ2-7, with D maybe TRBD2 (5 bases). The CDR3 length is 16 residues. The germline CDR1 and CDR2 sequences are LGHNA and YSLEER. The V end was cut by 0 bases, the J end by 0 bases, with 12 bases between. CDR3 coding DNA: TGCGCCAGCAGCCAAGATCGCGGGTCCCTCTCCTACGAGCAGTACTTC. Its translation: CASSQDRGSLSYEQYF.

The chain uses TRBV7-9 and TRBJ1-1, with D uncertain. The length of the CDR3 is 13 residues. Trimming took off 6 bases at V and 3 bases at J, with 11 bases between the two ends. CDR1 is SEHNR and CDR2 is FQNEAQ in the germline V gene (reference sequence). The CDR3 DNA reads TGTGCCAGCAGTGCTGGCGCCGACACTGAAGCTTTCTTT. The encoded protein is CASSAGADTEAFF.

The CDR3 loop is CASSGRTRNEAFF. The DNA of the CDR3 is TGTGCCAGCAGCGGGCGAACCCGTAATGAAGCTTTCTTT. V is TRBV11-2 and J is TRBJ1-1; D unclear. Germline V gene lookup returns CDR1 SGHAT and CDR2 FQNNGV. The CDR3 length is 13 residues. The germline V and J ends were trimmed by 5 bases and 7 bases, with 14 bases remaining between them.

The CDR3: CASSLGEGGGHYGYTF. For the CDR3, the DNA is TGCGCCAGCAGCCTGGGGGAAGGGGGTGGTCACTATGGCTACACCTTC. The rearrangement uses TRBV4-3 and TRBJ1-2; D possibly corresponds to TRBD1 (6 bases). The CDR3 runs to 16 residues. The V and J ends lost 4 bases and 3 bases respectively, with 18 bases between them. Germline loops: CDR1 LGHNA, CDR2 YSLEER.

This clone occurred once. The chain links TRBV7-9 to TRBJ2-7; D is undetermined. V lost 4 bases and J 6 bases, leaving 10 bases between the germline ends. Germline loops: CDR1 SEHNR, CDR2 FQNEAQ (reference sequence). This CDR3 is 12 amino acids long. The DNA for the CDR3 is TGTGCCAGCAGCTCGTATAGTCGCGAGCAGTACTTC. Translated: CASSSYSREQYF.

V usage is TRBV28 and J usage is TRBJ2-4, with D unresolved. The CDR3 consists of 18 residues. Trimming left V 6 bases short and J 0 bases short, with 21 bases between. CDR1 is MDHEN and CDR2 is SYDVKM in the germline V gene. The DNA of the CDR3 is TGTGCCAGCAGCTACCGACCCGCTCCATATTTAGCCAAAAACATTCAGTACTTC. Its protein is CASSYRPAPYLAKNIQYF. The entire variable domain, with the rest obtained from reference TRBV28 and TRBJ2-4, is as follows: DVKVTQSSRYLVKRTGEKVFLECVQDMDHENMFWYRQDPGLGLRLIYFSYDVKMKEKGDIPEGYSVSREKKERFSLILESASTNQTSMYLCASSYRPAPYLAKNIQYFGAGTRLSVL.

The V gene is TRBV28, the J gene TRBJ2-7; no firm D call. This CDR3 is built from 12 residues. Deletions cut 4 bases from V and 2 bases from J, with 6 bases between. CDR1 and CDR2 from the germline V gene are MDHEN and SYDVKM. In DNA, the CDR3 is TGTGCCAGCAGTTCCAATGCCTACGAGCAGTACTTC. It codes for CASSSNAYEQYF.

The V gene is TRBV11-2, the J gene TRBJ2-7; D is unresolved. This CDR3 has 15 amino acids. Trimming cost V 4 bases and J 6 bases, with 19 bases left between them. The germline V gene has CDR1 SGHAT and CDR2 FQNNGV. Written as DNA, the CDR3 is TGTGCCAGCAGCTCCCGGGCCCTAGATCGTGGCGAGCAGTACTTC. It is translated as CASSSRALDRGEQYF.

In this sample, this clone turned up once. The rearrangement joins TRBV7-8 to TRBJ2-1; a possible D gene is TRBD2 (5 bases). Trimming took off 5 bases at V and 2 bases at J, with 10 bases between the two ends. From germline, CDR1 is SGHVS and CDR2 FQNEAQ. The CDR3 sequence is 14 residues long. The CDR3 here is CASSAGGTYNEQFF. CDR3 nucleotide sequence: TGTGCCAGCAGCGCGGGTGGCACCTACAATGAGCAGTTCTTC. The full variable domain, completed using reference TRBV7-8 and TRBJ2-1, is GAGVSQSPRYKVAKRGQDVALRCDPISGHVSLFWYQQALGQGPEFLTYFQNEAQLDKSGLPSDRFFAERPEGSVSTLKIQRTQQEDSAVYLCASSAGGTYNEQFFGPGTRLTVL.

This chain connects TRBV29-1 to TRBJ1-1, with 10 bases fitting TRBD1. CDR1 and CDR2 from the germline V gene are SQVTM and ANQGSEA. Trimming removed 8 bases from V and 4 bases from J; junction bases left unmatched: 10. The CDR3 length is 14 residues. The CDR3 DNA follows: TGCAGCTCCCGGGGCGGGGACAGGGGCACTGAAGCTTTCTTT. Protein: CSSRGGDRGTEAFF.

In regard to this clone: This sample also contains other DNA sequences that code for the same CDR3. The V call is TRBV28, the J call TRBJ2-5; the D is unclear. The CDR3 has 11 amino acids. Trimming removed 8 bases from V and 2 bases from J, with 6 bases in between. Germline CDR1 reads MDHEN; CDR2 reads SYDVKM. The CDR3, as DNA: TGTGCCAGCTCTCTACAAGAGACCCAGTACTTC. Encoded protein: CASSLQETQYF.

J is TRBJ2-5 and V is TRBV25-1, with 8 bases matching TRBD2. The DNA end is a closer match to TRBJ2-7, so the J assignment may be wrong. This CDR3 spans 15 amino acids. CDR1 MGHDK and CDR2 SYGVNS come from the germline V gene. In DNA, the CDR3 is TGTGCCAGCAGTGAATATCGGCTAGCGGGCTACGAGCAGTACTTC. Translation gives CASSEYRLAGYEQYF.

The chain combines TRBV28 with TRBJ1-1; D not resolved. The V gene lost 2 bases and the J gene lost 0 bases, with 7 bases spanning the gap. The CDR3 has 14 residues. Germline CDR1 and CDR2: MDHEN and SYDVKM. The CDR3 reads CASSLTIMNTEAFF. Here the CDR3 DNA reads TGTGCCAGCAGTTTAACTATAATGAACACTGAAGCTTTCTTT.

CDR3 DNA sequence: TGTGCCAGCAGTCCGAGGACAGCCGGGTATGGCTACACCTTC. It yields the protein CASSPRTAGYGYTF. This rearrangement joins TRBV27 to TRBJ1-2; possibly TRBD1 for D (6 bases). This CDR3 comprises 14 residues. Trimming pared 5 bases from V and 5 bases from J, leaving 15 bases between. CDR1 is MNHEY and CDR2 is SMNVEV in the germline V gene (reference sequence).

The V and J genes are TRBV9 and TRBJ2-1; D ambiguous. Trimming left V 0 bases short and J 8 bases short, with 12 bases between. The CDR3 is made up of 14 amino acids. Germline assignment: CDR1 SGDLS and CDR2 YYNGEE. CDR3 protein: CASSVVGSTDEQFF. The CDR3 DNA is TGTGCCAGCAGCGTAGTGGGATCTACAGATGAGCAGTTCTTC.

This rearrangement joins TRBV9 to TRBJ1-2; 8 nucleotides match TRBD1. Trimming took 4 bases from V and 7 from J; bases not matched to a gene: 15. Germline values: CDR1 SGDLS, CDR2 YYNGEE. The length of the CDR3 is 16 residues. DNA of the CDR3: TGTGCCAGCAGCTCATCTCCGGGACAGGAGACTTCTGGCTACACCTTC. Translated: CASSSSPGQETSGYTF.

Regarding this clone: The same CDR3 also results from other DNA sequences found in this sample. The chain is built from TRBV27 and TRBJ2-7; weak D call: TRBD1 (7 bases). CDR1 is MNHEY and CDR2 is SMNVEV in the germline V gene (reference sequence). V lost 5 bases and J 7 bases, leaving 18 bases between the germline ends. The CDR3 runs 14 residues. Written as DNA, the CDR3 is TGTGCCAGCAGTGTGGCAGGGGGGCCAGGGGAGCAGTACTTC. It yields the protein CASSVAGGPGEQYF.

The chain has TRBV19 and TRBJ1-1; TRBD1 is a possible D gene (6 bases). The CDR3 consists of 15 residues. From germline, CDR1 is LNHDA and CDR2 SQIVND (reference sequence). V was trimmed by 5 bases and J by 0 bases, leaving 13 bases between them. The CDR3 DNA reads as TGTGCCAGTAGTTTGGGGGCGTTCATGAACACTGAAGCTTTCTTT. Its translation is CASSLGAFMNTEAFF.

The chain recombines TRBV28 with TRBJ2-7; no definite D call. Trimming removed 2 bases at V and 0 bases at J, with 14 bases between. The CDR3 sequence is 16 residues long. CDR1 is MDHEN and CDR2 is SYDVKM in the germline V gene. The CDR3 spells CASSLSPRVSSYEQYF. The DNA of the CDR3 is TGTGCCAGCAGTTTAAGCCCCCGCGTCAGCTCCTACGAGCAGTACTTC. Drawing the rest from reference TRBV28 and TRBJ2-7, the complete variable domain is DVKVTQSSRYLVKRTGEKVFLECVQDMDHENMFWYRQDPGLGLRLIYFSYDVKMKEKGDIPEGYSVSREKKERFSLILESASTNQTSMYLCASSLSPRVSSYEQYFGPGTRLTVT.

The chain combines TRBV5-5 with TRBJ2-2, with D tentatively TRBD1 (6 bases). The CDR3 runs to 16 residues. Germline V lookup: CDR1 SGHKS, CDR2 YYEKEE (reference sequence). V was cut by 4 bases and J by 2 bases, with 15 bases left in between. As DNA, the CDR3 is TGTGCCAGCAGCCTTTATGACAGGTTAAACACCGGGGAGCTGTTTTTT. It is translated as CASSLYDRLNTGELFF.

CDR3 nucleotide sequence: TGTGCCACCAGCAAAACTAGCGGGATGGTAATAGATACGCAGTATTTT. This sequence encodes CATSKTSGMVIDTQYF. V usage is TRBV15 and J usage is TRBJ2-3; 10 positions match TRBD2. The CDR3 runs 16 residues. J lost 5 bases, V lost 4 bases, and 9 bases had no gene match. The germline V gene has CDR1 LNHNV and CDR2 YYDKDF (reference sequence).